This T cell receptor beta chain was captured by sequencing in a study of shared clonotypes between healthy human individuals. About the study: Per-donor plates numbered three CD4 naive, three CD4 memory, two CD8 naive and one CD8 memory.

Replicate PCRs run on sorted subsets employed 200 to 250 ng DNA, around 27,000 T cell genomes. The assay was immunoSEQ multiplex PCR, and TCRdb's table has in-frame clones only and misses some. The sample has about 2 million clones, about 95% seen once; the top ten hold 1.2%. Naive-designated CD8 cells lacked CD45RO, were positively enriched for CCR7, and omitted terminally differentiated effector memory CD45RA+ cells. Within Nashville, Tennessee resided all donors, each a Caucasian adult. CDR1 is LNHDA, CDR2 SQIVND, per germline (reference sequence). Trimming stripped 3 bases from V and 0 bases from J, with 6 bases between. The CDR3 spans 15 residues.

This sequence was found in a man aged 18 to 30 in good health. The chain links TRBV19 to TRBJ2-6; no reliable D call. Input material: naive CD8+ T cells sorted from blood. The CDR3 loop reads CASSMDLSGANVLTF. The CDR3, as DNA: TGTGCCAGTAGTATGGATCTCTCTGGGGCCAACGTCCTGACTTTC.